In this sample, the clone carrying this T cell receptor beta chain turned up a few times. Its antigen is not identified. Germline V gene data show CDR1 as MGHRA and CDR2 as YSYEKL. This CDR3 spans 18 amino acids. The ends lost 2 bases at V and 3 bases at J; junction bases unmatched: 4. The investigators reverse transcribed all of the isolated RNA, so they sequenced expressed TCRB transcripts. The method was immunoSEQ multiplex PCR; TCRdb's version includes in-frame clones alone and lacks a portion of them. The table lists about 360,000 clones, roughly an eighth of them singletons. The data were obtained in a study of beta chain features in type 1 diabetes. Study-wide points: Type 1 diabetes patients showed a moderate but significant shortening of TCRB CDR3s in all four CD4+ subsets.

The receptor comes from a woman under 30 with type 1 diabetes. Source material: naive CD4+ T cells from blood. The chain links TRBV4-1 to TRBJ2-6; 13 nucleotides align to TRBD2. The CDR3 protein is CASSQLLAGGVGANVLTF. CDR3 in DNA: TGCGCCAGCAGCCAACTACTAGCGGGAGGGGTTGGGGCCAACGTCCTGACTTTC.